This T cell receptor beta chain was captured in a study of OX40 agonist ivuxolimab in advanced cancers. About the study as a whole: Ivuxolimab, which targeted the costimulatory receptor OX40 (CD134), was an agonistic, fully human IgG2 monoclonal antibody. Prior anti-PD-1, anti-PD-L1 or anti-CTLA-4 therapy was permitted, and about two fifths of dose-escalation patients had received checkpoint inhibitors. Of the approximately 54 patients in dose escalation, about 20 had hepatocellular carcinoma, roughly 15 had melanoma, 9 had renal cell carcinoma and 9 had head and neck cancer. The paper covers the monotherapy dose-escalation part of the phase I ivuxolimab trial, which included N ≈ 54 patients. Peripheral TCRbeta sequencing was intended to test whether TCR sequence diversity was altered and clonal T-cell expansion was caused by ivuxolimab. In the dose-escalation cohort, approximately 83% of patients were male, and the mean age was 60 years with a range of about 20 to 80. Intravenous ivuxolimab was administered to patients every 2 weeks at six dose levels: 0.01, 0.1, 0.3, 1.5, 3 and 10 mg/kg. Three dose-escalation patients achieved partial responses, one with hepatocellular carcinoma and two with cutaneous melanoma. What the work shows at the level of the full study, not this receptor alone: Low levels of normalized T-cell clonal expansion were also shown by some nonresponding patients. At doses of 0.1 to 3.0 mg/kg, clonal expansion of both CD4+ and CD8+ blood T cells was observed from baseline to week 6. After ivuxolimab, more expanded clones were found on average in CD8+ T cells than in CD4+ T cells. Antigen specificity was not determined for the clonally expanded peripheral T cells. In the 0.1-3.0 mg/kg groups, partial responders had among the lowest normalized peripheral clonal expansion, particularly in CD8+ T cells.

The CDR3 contains 11 residues, cysteine and phenylalanine counted. Just CDR3 DNA is preserved here, 33 bases in frame from base 1. Trimming costs V 9 bases and J 2 bases, and their ends lie 7 bases apart. CDR1 and CDR2 (MGHDK, SYGVNS) derive from the germline V gene. The trial excluded patients who had a history of autoimmune disease or were on systemic immunosuppression. Peripheral blood for TCR sequencing was collected from all dose cohorts at baseline, on cycle 4 day 1, and on cycle 7 day 1. The samples were drawn from a first-in-human, open-label, multicenter phase I dose-escalation trial of ivuxolimab. Adults with locally advanced or metastatic melanoma, renal cell, hepatocellular, or head and neck squamous cell carcinoma were enrolled in the trial. CD4+ and CD8+ T cells were sorted separately from peripheral blood before TCR sequencing. This clone was detected only once. Its antigen remains unidentified. It has no much larger one-base neighbor in the sample; base qualities were not kept.

To sequence the TCRbeta CDR3 region, genomic DNA was isolated from the sorted cells. The immunoSEQ Assay was used to sequence the TCRbeta CDR3 regions. This immuneACCESS table, as held by TCRdb, lists in-frame sequences with V and J called but not all clones. Of the missing ones, under half trace to an unresolved V gene in checked studies; the others have no known cause. The sample table records about 75,000 clones; about 85% of these occur just once. The ten top clones hold 17% of the sample. This sequence was found in an adult with an advanced solid tumor such as melanoma, head and neck, liver or kidney cancer. The chain is made from TRBV25-1 and TRBJ1-2; the D segment cannot be called with confidence. This specimen was CD4+ or CD8+ T cells sorted from blood, taken in a trial of the OX40 agonist ivuxolimab. The DNA sequence follows: TGTGCCAGTCAGCGGAACTATGGCTACACCTTC. Its product reads: CASQRNYGYTF.